What follows is one TCR beta chain and its context. The data were obtained in a study of shared T cell receptors in the human thymus. The ends were cut back, 4 bases at V and 4 bases at J, with 18 bases in the middle. Germline-derived CDR1 and CDR2 are SGHDT and YYEEEE. This CDR3 contains 15 residues. This table comes from immunoSEQ multiplex PCR, and its TCRdb copy is limited to in-frame clones, with some not included. The sample carries 600,000 to 900,000 clones, 70% to 90% recorded once. A further study also used this sample, focusing on human thymus T cells. Per that study: Resections obtained during corrective heart surgery supplied the thymus tissue. A high degree of thymic repertoire overlap among unrelated individuals was reported in related research.

The chain joins TRBV5-6 to TRBJ2-7; D may be TRBD1 (5 bases). The sample comprised thymocytes. This receptor was identified in a girl less than two years old with a congenital heart defect. CDR3 sequence (DNA): TGTGCCAGCAGCCTTAGACAGTCCCCATGGTACGAGCAGTACTTC. Residues: CASSLRQSPWYEQYF.